The 3 T cell receptor delta chains given below trace back to one sample, sequenced in a study of Vδ1+ human thymocytes. Extracted RNA was reverse transcribed into cDNA. Multiplex PCR used pooled V-gene forward primers and a constant-region reverse primer to amplify CDR3s. TCRdb called clones from the multiplex PCR reads again using CATT. The repertoire consists of approximately 19,000 delta-chain clones, with about 8% occurring once and the leading ten covering almost 1%. General study points: In the thymus, TRG and TRD repertoires looked highly polyclonal with Gaussian CDR3 lengths.

Their antigens remain unidentified. Material: Vdelta1+ gamma-delta thymocytes from the thymus. Stated subset: FACS-sorted CD3+ TCRalphabeta- TCRVdelta1+ TCRVdelta2- thymocytes. Every receptor here comes from a child less than two years old who had congenital heart surgery.

This clone was counted between two and nine times. One end of the junction fails to match germline, which may point to a read error. The gene calls are TRDV1 and TRDJ1, with D maybe TRDD3 (8 bases). The CDR3 spans 20 residues. Germline lookup yields CDR1 TSWWSYY and CDR2 QGS. Here the CDR3 reads CALGDLPPRTGGHHTDKPIF. In DNA form, the CDR3 reads TGTGCTCTTGGGGACCTTCCTCCTCGTACTGGGGGTCACCACACCGATAAACCCATCTTT.

This clone was seen only a few times. This rearrangement joins TRDV1 to TRDJ1; TRDD3 agrees at 13 bases. The CDR3 has 19 amino acids. Germline V gene lookup returns CDR1 TSWWSYY and CDR2 QGS. V lost 2 bases, J lost 2 bases, and 11 bases stayed unmatched. This chain's CDR3 is CALGENVPLLGDTTDKLIF. The CDR3 DNA is TGTGCTCTTGGGGAAAATGTTCCCTTACTGGGGGATACGACCGATAAACTCATCTTT.

In its sample, this clone was seen a few times. The rearrangement uses TRDV1 and TRDJ1; D is ambiguous. The CDR3 runs to 18 residues. The germline V gene has CDR1 TSWWSYY and CDR2 QGS. Trimming stripped 2 bases from V and 2 bases from J, with 21 bases between. DNA for the CDR3: TGTGCTCTTGGGGAATTTAGGGACGCTCCGGTCCGGACCGATAAACTCATCTTT. This codes for CALGEFRDAPVRTDKLIF.